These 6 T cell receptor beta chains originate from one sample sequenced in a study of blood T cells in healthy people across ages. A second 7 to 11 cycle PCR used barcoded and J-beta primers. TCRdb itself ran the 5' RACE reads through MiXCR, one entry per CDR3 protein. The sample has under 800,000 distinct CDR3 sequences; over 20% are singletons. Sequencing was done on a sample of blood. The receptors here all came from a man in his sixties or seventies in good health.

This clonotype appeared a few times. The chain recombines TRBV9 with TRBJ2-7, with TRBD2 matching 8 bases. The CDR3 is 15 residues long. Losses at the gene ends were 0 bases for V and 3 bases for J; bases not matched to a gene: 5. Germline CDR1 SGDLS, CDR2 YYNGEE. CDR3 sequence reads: CASSVAASGRYEQYF. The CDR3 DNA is TGTGCCAGCAGCGTAGCGGCTAGCGGGCGCTACGAGCAGTACTTC.

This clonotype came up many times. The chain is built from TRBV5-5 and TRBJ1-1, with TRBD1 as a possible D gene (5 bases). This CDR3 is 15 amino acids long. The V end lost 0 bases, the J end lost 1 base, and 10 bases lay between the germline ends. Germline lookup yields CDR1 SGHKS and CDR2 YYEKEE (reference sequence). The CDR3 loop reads CASSLAPGKNTEAFF. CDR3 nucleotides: TGTGCCAGCAGCTTGGCTCCAGGGAAGAACACTGAAGCTTTCTTT.

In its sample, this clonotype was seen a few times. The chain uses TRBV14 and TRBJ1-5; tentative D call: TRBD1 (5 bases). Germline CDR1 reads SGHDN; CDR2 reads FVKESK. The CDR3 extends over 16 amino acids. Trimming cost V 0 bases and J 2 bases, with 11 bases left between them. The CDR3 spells CASSQDQGDCNQPQHF. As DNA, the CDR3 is TGTGCCAGCAGCCAAGATCAGGGAGATTGCAATCAGCCCCAGCATTTT.

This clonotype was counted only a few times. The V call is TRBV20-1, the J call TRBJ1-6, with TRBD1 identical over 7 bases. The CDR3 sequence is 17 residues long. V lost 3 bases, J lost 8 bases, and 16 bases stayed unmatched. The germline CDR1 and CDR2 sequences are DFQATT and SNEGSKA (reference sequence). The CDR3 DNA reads TGCAGTGCTAGGGATGGACAGGCATGGCGTGGGTATTCACCCCTCCACTTT. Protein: CSARDGQAWRGYSPLHF.

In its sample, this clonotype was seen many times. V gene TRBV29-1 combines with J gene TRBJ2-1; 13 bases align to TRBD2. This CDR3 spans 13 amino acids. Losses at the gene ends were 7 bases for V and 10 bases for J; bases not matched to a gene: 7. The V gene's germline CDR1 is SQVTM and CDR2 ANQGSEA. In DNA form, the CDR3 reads TGCAGCGGCGGGACTAGCGGGGCCTGGGAGCAGTTCTTC. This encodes CSGGTSGAWEQFF.

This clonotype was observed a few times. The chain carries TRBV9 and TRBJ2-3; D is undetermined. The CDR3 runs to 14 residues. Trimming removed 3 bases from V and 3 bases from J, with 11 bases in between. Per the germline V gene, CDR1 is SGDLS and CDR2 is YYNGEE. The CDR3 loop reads CASSDSVRTDTQYF. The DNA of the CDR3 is TGTGCCAGCAGCGACTCTGTTCGTACAGATACGCAGTATTTT. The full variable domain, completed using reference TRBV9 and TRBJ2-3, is DSGVTQTPKHLITATGQRVTLRCSPRSGDLSVYWYQQSLDQGLQFLIQYYNGEERAKGNILERFSAQQFPDLHSELNLSSLELGDSALYFCASSDSVRTDTQYFGPGTRLTVL.